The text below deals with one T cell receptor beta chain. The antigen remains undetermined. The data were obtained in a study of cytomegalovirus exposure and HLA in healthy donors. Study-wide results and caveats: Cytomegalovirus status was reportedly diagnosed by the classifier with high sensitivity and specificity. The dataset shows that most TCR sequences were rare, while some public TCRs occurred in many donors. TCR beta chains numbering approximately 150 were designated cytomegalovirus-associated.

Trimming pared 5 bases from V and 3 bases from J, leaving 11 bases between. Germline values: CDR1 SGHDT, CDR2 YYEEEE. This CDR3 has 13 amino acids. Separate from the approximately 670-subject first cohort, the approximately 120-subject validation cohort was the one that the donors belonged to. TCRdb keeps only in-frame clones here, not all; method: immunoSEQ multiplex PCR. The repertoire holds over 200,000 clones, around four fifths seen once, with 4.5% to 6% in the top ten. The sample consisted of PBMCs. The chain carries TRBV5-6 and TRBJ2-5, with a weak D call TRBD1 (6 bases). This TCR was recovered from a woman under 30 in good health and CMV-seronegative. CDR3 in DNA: TGTGCCAGCAGTCTTTACAGGGAAGAGACCCAGTACTTC. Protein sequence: CASSLYREETQYF. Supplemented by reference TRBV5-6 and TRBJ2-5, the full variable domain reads DAGVTQSPTHLIKTRGQQVTLRCSPKSGHDTVSWYQQALGQGPQFIFQYYEEEERQRGNFPDRFSGHQFPNYSSELNVNALLLGDSALYLCASSLYREETQYFGPGTRLLVL.